The rows below give T cell receptor beta chains drawn from one sample of a study of blood T cell repertoires in COVID-19. Repertoires were generated with immunoSEQ multiplex PCR, while TCRdb's copy carries only in-frame clones and drops some. Among approximately 200,000 clones, 80% to 85% were seen once, and the ten largest hold around 3.1%. Sequencing was carried out using peripheral blood. These receptors were obtained from a woman aged 25 to 39 who had recovered from COVID-19. Both conserved end residues are part of each CDR3. The D gene is left open where the match is weak. The size of a clone is reported for some rows only, either as once, few or many, or as a class for expanded clones.

d_gene,v_gene,j_gene,abundance,CDR3nt,CDR3aa
-,TRBV30,TRBJ2-7,few,TGTGCCTGGAGTGGGGCGTCCGAGCAGTACTTC,CAWSGASEQYF
-,TRBV11-2,TRBJ2-3,-,TGTGCCAGCAGCTTAGGCGACTACACTAGCACAGATACGCAGTATTTT,CASSLGDYTSTDTQYF
TRBD1,TRBV5-4,TRBJ2-1,-,TGTGCCAGCAGCTTGCCCGGGACAGACCAGTTCTTC,CASSLPGTDQFF
TRBD1,TRBV25-1,TRBJ2-5,-,TGTGCCAGCAGGGGGACAGGGGGTTCCCAAGAGACCCAGTACTTC,CASRGTGGSQETQYF
TRBD1,TRBV7-2,TRBJ1-5,-,TGTGCCAGCAGGCTAGGGACAGGGGTGAGCAATCAGCCCCAGCATTTT,CASRLGTGVSNQPQHF
-,TRBV6-5,TRBJ2-3,-,TGTGCCAGCAGCCTCGGGGTAGCCACAGATACGCAGTATTTT,CASSLGVATDTQYF
-,TRBV27,TRBJ2-7,-,TGTGCCAGCAGTTCTCAGAACTACTACGAGCAGTACTTC,CASSSQNYYEQYF
-,TRBV6-5,TRBJ1-1,-,TGTGCCAGCAGTCCCGGGACACACACTGAAGCTTTCTTT,CASSPGTHTEAFF
TRBD1,TRBV6-5,TRBJ2-1,-,TGTGCCAGCAGCACAGGGGGAGAGCAGTTCTTC,CASSTGGEQFF
TRBD1,TRBV6-5,TRBJ2-7,-,TGTGCCAGCCGCGACAGGGCCGCATTCTCCTACGAGCAGTACTTC,CASRDRAAFSYEQYF
TRBD2,TRBV12-3/TRBV12-4,TRBJ2-1,once,TGTGCCAGCAGTTATTTAGCGGGACCGCAGTTCTTC,CASSYLAGPQFF
TRBD2,TRBV9,TRBJ2-1,-,TGTGCCAGCAGCGTAGAAAGAGCGGGAGGGCCGGGCAATGAGCAGTTCTTC,CASSVERAGGPGNEQFF
TRBD1,TRBV29-1,TRBJ2-7,-,TGCAGCGTCCTTTTACGGGACAGGGGTGAGAACGAGCAGTACTTC,CSVLLRDRGENEQYF
-,TRBV29-1,TRBJ1-6,-,TGCAGCGTTGCCACCGGTAATTCACCCCTCCACTTT,CSVATGNSPLHF
TRBD1,TRBV7-9,TRBJ1-4,-,TGTGCCAGCAGCCAATCACAGGGGCGGGGTGAAAAACTGTTTTTT,CASSQSQGRGEKLFF
-,TRBV19,TRBJ1-5,-,TGTGCCAGTAGACAAAACCCTAGCAATCAGCCCCAGCATTTT,CASRQNPSNQPQHF
TRBD2,TRBV4-2,TRBJ2-2,-,TGTGCCAGCAGCCAAATAACGCGGGAGCAGGGCGGGGAGCTGTTTTTT,CASSQITREQGGELFF
-,TRBV12-3/TRBV12-4,TRBJ1-5,few,TGTGCCAGCAGCCCAGAAAATCAGCCCCAGCATTTT,CASSPENQPQHF
-,TRBV7-2,TRBJ1-5,few,TGTGCCAGCAGCACCCACAGTTATAGCAATCAGCCCCAGCATTTT,CASSTHSYSNQPQHF
TRBD1,TRBV27,TRBJ2-5,-,TGTGCCAGCAGTTCTATGGACAGGGGATCGGAGACCCAGTACTTC,CASSSMDRGSETQYF
-,TRBV5-1,TRBJ2-7,-,TGCGCCAGCACCCTCGCGAACGAGCAGTACTTC,CASTLANEQYF
TRBD2,TRBV2,TRBJ2-5,-,TGTGCCAGCAGTGAGGGGACTAGCGGACATAGTACCCAGTACTTC,CASSEGTSGHSTQYF
TRBD1,TRBV5-1,TRBJ2-5,-,TGCGCCAGCAGCATACAACAGGGGGCGCGAGAGACCCAGTACTTC,CASSIQQGARETQYF
-,TRBV7-9,TRBJ2-1,-,TGTGCCAGCAGATTGGACGGGAAGAACAATGAGCAGTTCTTC,CASRLDGKNNEQFF
TRBD2,TRBV7-2,TRBJ2-3,-,TGTGCCAGCAGCTCTCACCCCTGGTCTAGCGGGAGGAGATCAGATACGCAGTATTTT,CASSSHPWSSGRRSDTQYF
TRBD1,TRBV20-1,TRBJ1-1,-,TGCAGTGCGGGACAGGCCTATGGGGCTTTCTTT,CSAGQAYGAFF
-,TRBV5-5,TRBJ2-7,-,TGTGCCAGCAGCTTGGACAGGTCCGAGCAGTACTTC,CASSLDRSEQYF
-,TRBV4-2,TRBJ1-2,-,TGTGCCAGCAGCCAAGATAAAGGAAGAGGGGGCTACACCTTC,CASSQDKGRGGYTF
-,TRBV7-2,TRBJ2-1,-,TGTGCCAGCAGCTCCATCTTAGCAGGACAACAGTTCTTC,CASSSILAGQQFF
-,TRBV4-1,TRBJ1-1,-,TGCGCCAGCAGCTATCCACAGGGATTGAACACTGAAGCTTTCTTT,CASSYPQGLNTEAFF